Sequencing of this TCR beta chain was carried out in a study of T cells in Graves' hyperthyroidism and ophthalmopathy. Amplification targeted TCR beta CDR3 regions from RNA transcripts. The primer set for the first-round RT-PCR of the TCR CDR3 was HTBI. MiXCR, run by TCRdb on the multiplex PCR reads, gives a single entry per CDR3 protein. The table records around 580,000 distinct CDR3 sequences, roughly 50% of them present only once. Diagnoses were made from clinical symptoms, serum measures (thyroxine and TRAb), thyroid ultrasound and orbital computed tomography. This CDR3 contains 11 residues. With 8 bases clipped from V and 6 bases from J, the junction kept 4 bases outside the gene matches. Germline-derived CDR1 and CDR2 are SGHNT and YENEEA.

The chain couples TRBV11-3 to TRBJ2-7; 7 bases align to TRBD2. The sequenced sample consisted of peripheral blood or thyroid tissue (not recorded which). The clonotype comes from a woman aged 18 to 35 with Graves' hyperthyroidism. The CDR3 spells CASGRASEQYF. CDR3 in DNA: TGTGCCAGCGGGAGGGCCAGCGAGCAGTACTTC.